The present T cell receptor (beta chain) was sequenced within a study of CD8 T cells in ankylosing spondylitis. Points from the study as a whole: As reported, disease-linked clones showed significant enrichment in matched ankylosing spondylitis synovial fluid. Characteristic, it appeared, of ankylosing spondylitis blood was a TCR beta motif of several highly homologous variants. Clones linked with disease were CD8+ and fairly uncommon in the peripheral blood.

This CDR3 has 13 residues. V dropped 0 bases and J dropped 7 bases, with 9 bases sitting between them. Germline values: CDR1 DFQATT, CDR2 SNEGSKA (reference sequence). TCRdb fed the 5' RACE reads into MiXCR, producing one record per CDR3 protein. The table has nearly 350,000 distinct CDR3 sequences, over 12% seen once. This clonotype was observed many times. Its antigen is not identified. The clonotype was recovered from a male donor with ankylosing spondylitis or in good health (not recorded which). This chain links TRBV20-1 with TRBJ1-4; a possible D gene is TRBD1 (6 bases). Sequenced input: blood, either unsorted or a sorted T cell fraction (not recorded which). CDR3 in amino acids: CSAREQGTEKLFF. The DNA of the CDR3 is TGCAGTGCTAGAGAGCAGGGGACTGAAAAACTGTTTTTT.